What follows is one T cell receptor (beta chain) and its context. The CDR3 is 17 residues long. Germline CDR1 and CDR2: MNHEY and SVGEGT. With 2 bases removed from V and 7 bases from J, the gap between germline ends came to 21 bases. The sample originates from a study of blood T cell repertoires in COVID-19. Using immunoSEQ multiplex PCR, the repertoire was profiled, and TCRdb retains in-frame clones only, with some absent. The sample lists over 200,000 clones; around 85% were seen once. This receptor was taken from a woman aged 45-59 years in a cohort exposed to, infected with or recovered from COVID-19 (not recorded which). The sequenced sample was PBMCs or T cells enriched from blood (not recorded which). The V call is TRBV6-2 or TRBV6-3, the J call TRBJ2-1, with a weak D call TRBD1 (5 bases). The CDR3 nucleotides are TGTGCCAGCAGTTACCGTTGGAGTGAGGCAGGGCGAAATGAGCAGTTCTTC. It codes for CASSYRWSEAGRNEQFF.